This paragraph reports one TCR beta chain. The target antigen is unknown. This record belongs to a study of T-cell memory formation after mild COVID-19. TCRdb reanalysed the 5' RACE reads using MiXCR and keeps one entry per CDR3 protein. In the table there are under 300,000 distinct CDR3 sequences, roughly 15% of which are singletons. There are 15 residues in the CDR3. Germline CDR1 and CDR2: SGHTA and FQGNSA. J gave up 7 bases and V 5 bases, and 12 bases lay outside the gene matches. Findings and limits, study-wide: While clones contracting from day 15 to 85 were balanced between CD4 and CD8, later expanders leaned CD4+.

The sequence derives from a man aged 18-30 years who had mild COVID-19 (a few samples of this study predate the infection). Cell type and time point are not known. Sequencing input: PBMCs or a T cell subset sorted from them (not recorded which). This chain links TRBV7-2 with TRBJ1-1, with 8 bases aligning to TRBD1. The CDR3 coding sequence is TGTGCCAGCAGCCCGGAGAGACAGGGGAGGAGTGAAGCTTTCTTT. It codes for CASSPERQGRSEAFF.